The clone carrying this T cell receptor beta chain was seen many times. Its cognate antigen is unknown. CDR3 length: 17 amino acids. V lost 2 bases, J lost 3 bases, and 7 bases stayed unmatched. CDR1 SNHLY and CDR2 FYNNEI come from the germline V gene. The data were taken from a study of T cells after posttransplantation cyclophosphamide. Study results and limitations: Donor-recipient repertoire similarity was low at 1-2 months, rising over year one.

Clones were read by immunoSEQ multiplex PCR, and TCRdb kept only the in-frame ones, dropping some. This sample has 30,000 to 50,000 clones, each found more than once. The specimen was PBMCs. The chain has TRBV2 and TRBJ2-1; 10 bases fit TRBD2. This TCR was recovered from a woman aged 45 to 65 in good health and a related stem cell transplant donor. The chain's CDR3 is CASSEWGLALYYNEQFF. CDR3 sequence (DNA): TGTGCCAGCAGTGAATGGGGACTAGCGCTTTACTACAATGAGCAGTTCTTC.